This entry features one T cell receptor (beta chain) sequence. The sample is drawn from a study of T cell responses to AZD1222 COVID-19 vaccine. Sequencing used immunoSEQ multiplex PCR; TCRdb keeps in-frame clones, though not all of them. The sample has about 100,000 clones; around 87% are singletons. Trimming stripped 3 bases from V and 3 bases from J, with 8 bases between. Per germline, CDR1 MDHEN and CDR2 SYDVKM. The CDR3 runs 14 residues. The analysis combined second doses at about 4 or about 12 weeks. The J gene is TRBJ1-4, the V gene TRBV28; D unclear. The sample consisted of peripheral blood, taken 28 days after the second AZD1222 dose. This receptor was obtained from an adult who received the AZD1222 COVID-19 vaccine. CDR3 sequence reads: CASSFLGSNEKLFF. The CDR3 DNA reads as TGTGCCAGCAGTTTCCTGGGTTCTAATGAAAAACTGTTTTTT.